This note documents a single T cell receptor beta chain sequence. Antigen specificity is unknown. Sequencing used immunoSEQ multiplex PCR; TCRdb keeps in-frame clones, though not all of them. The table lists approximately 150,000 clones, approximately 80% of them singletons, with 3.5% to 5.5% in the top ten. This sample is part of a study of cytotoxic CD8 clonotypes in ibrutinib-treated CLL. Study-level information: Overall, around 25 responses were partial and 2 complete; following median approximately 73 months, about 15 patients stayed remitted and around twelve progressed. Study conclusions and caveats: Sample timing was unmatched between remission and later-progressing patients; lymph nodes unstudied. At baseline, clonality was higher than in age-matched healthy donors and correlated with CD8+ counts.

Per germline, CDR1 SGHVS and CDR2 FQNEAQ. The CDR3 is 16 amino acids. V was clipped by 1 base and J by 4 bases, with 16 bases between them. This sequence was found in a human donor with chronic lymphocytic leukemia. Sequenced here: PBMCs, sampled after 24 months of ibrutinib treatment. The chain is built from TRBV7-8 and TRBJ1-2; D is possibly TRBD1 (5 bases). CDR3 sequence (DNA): TGTGCCAGCAGCTTAGTTGCGGCGGGGCTAAGCTATGGCTACACCTTC. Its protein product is CASSLVAAGLSYGYTF. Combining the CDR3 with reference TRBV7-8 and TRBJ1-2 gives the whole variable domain GAGVSQSPRYKVAKRGQDVALRCDPISGHVSLFWYQQALGQGPEFLTYFQNEAQLDKSGLPSDRFFAERPEGSVSTLKIQRTQQEDSAVYLCASSLVAAGLSYGYTFGSGTRLTVV.